Following are 30 T cell receptor beta chains from one sample sequenced in a study of blood T cell repertoires in COVID-19. Some clones are missing from TCRdb's copy, which holds only in-frame ones; the method was immunoSEQ multiplex PCR. The sample has roughly 260,000 clones, approximately 90% seen once. Sequencing used PBMCs or T cells enriched from blood (not recorded which). The receptors were sampled from a woman in her 30s with acute COVID-19.

The chain employs TRBV7-9 and TRBJ2-7; a possible D gene is TRBD2 (5 bases). The CDR3 is made up of 12 amino acids. Trimming shortened V by 5 bases and J by 7 bases, and 12 bases separated the two germline ends. The germline V gene has CDR1 SEHNR and CDR2 FQNEAQ (reference sequence). The CDR3 region is CASSLVAIEQYF. CDR3 coding DNA: TGTGCCAGCAGCCTCGTAGCGATTGAGCAGTACTTC.

V gene TRBV5-1 combines with J gene TRBJ2-5, with TRBD2 as a possible D gene (6 bases). The CDR3 is 13 residues long. CDR1 SGHRS and CDR2 YFSETQ come from the germline V gene. V was cut by 4 bases and J by 1 base, with 8 bases left in between. The CDR3 DNA sequence: TGCGCCAGCAGCCGGGACTTCCAAGAGACCCAGTACTTC. It codes for CASSRDFQETQYF.

This clone was detected only once. The chain carries TRBV7-9 and TRBJ2-7, with 10 bases aligning to TRBD2. After removal of 5 bases from V and 4 bases from J, the junction contained 14 bases not matched to a gene. The CDR3 is made up of 17 amino acids. Germline lookup yields CDR1 SEHNR and CDR2 FQNEAQ (reference sequence). In DNA form, the CDR3 reads TGTGCCAGCAGCACTAGCCCCACGCGGACTAGCGGTTACGAGCAGTACTTC. The encoded protein is CASSTSPTRTSGYEQYF.

The rearrangement links TRBV5-1 to TRBJ1-4, with D possibly being TRBD1 (5 bases). The CDR3 consists of 16 residues. Trimming took off 0 bases at V and 8 bases at J, with 17 bases between the two ends. Looked up from germline, CDR1 is SGHRS and CDR2 is YFSETQ. This CDR3 reads CASSLAGGAGREKLFF. CDR3 sequence (DNA): TGCGCCAGCAGCTTGGCCGGCGGGGCCGGTCGGGAAAAACTGTTTTTT. Using reference TRBV5-1 and TRBJ1-4 for the parts outside the CDR3, the full variable domain is KAGVTQTPRYLIKTRGQQVTLSCSPISGHRSVSWYQQTPGQGLQFLFEYFSETQRNKGNFPGRFSGRQFSNSRSEMNVSTLELGDSALYLCASSLAGGAGREKLFFGSGTQLSVL.

The rearrangement uses TRBV5-4 and TRBJ1-2; D might be TRBD1 (6 bases). The germline CDR1 and CDR2 sequences are SGHNT and YYREEE (reference sequence). This CDR3 spans 14 amino acids. Trimming removed 1 base from V and 8 bases from J, with 15 bases in between. The CDR3 sequence is CASSLYAGDGGYTF. DNA for the CDR3: TGTGCCAGCAGCTTGTACGCAGGGGATGGCGGCTACACCTTC.

This clone was seen only once. J is TRBJ2-7 and V is TRBV5-8; D is unresolved. CDR3 size: 15 residues. Germline CDR1 reads SGHTS; CDR2 reads YDEGEE. V lost 0 bases and J 4 bases, leaving 14 bases between the germline ends. CDR3 DNA: TGTGCCAGCAGCTTGGGGCGGCACCACGATTACGAGCAGTACTTC. Encoded protein: CASSLGRHHDYEQYF.

The chain carries TRBV5-4 and TRBJ2-2, with 15 bases fitting TRBD2. The junction had 11 bases not matched to a gene; V was cut back by 6 bases and J by 2 bases. The CDR3 consists of 19 residues. Germline V gene data show CDR1 as SGHNT and CDR2 as YYREEE (reference sequence). CDR3 nucleotide sequence: TGTGCCAGCACCCTAGGCGGGACTAGCGGGGGGATAAACACCGGGGAGCTGTTTTTT. Translation gives CASTLGGTSGGINTGELFF.

The chain links TRBV7-8 to TRBJ2-1; D uncertain. CDR3 length: 12 amino acids. Germline assignment: CDR1 SGHVS and CDR2 FQNEAQ. V lost 5 bases, J lost 3 bases, and 5 bases lay in between. The CDR3 nucleotides read TGTGCCAGCAGCCTCAACTACAATGAGCAGTTCTTC. Protein: CASSLNYNEQFF. Together with reference TRBV7-8 and TRBJ2-1, the CDR3 gives the full variable domain: GAGVSQSPRYKVAKRGQDVALRCDPISGHVSLFWYQQALGQGPEFLTYFQNEAQLDKSGLPSDRFFAERPEGSVSTLKIQRTQQEDSAVYLCASSLNYNEQFFGPGTRLTVL.

This clone was recorded only once. Other DNA sequences within the sample encode an identical CDR3. The chain couples TRBV18 to TRBJ2-7; 7 positions match TRBD2. Germline V lookup: CDR1 KGHSH, CDR2 LQKENI. CDR3 length equals 13 residues. Trimming took 0 bases from V and 7 from J; bases not matched to a gene: 3. DNA of the CDR3: TGTGCCAGCTCACCACCGGGCGGGAGAGAGCAGTACTTC. Translating it yields CASSPPGGREQYF.

The gene calls are TRBV6-5 and TRBJ1-1; TRBD1 aligns across 8 bases. Germline CDR1 MNHEY, CDR2 SVGAGI. The junction had 14 bases not matched to a gene; V was cut back by 7 bases and J by 7 bases. The CDR3 runs 15 residues. CDR3 residues: CASTTLDRGSGEAFF. The CDR3 region has the DNA TGTGCCAGCACGACCCTTGACAGGGGAAGTGGTGAAGCTTTCTTT.

In the case of this clone: This sample also contains other DNA sequences that code for the same CDR3. The chain couples TRBV20-1 to TRBJ2-7; 7 bases agree with TRBD1. Losses at the gene ends were 3 bases for V and 3 bases for J; bases not matched to a gene: 5. CDR1 is DFQATT, CDR2 SNEGSKA, per germline (reference sequence). The CDR3 length is 13 residues. As DNA, the CDR3 is TGCAGTGCTAGTGGGGACAGAGGCTACGAGCAGTACTTC. Protein product: CSASGDRGYEQYF.

The chain uses TRBV7-9 and TRBJ1-3, with a possible D match to TRBD1 (5 bases). The CDR3 spans 17 residues. Trimming left V 2 bases short and J 1 base short, with 15 bases between. Germline V gene data show CDR1 as SEHNR and CDR2 as FQNEAQ (reference sequence). CDR3 in amino acids: CASSLSSGRASGNTIYF. CDR3 nucleotides: TGTGCCAGCAGCTTAAGTTCAGGGAGGGCATCTGGAAACACCATATATTTT.

The V and J genes are TRBV28 and TRBJ1-2, with a weak D call TRBD1 (5 bases). The germline V gene has CDR1 MDHEN and CDR2 SYDVKM. The ends were cut back, 5 bases at V and 3 bases at J, with 10 bases in the middle. The CDR3 spans 13 residues. The CDR3 is CASSPGGDYGYTF. The CDR3 DNA reads TGTGCCAGCAGTCCCGGGGGGGACTATGGCTACACCTTC.

The gene calls are TRBV10-3 and TRBJ1-2, with 10 bases identical to TRBD1. The CDR3 is 14 residues long. Per germline, CDR1 ENHRY and CDR2 SYGVKD. J lost 3 bases, V lost 8 bases, and 6 bases had no gene match. CDR3 coding DNA: TGTGCCATCGGCCCCGGGACAGGGGACTATGGCTACACCTTC. Amino acids: CAIGPGTGDYGYTF.

The chain couples TRBV7-2 to TRBJ2-1, with D possibly TRBD2 on 6 matching bases. CDR3 size: 15 residues. V shed 5 bases and J shed 3 bases, with 14 bases lying between them. Germline V gives CDR1 SGHTA, CDR2 FQGNSA. CDR3 loop: CASSTSRDFYNEQFF. CDR3 DNA: TGTGCCAGCAGCACATCCCGGGACTTCTACAATGAGCAGTTCTTC.

V gene TRBV4-1 combines with J gene TRBJ2-3; D might be TRBD1 (6 bases). In germline, CDR1 is MGHRA, CDR2 YSYEKL. V shed 1 base and J shed 0 bases, with 17 bases lying between them. This CDR3 contains 18 residues. The CDR3 here is CASSQAADSSFSTDTQYF. The CDR3 DNA reads TGCGCCAGCAGCCAAGCAGCGGACAGCTCCTTTAGCACAGATACGCAGTATTTT.

The V and J genes are TRBV6-5 and TRBJ1-2; D ambiguous. Germline V gives CDR1 MNHEY, CDR2 SVGAGI. V was trimmed by 4 bases and J by 4 bases, leaving 13 bases between them. This CDR3 is 14 amino acids long. The CDR3 here is CASSLDSGSYGYTF. The CDR3 DNA sequence: TGTGCCAGCAGTTTAGACTCCGGGAGCTATGGCTACACCTTC.

The chain carries TRBV19 and TRBJ2-5, with TRBD2 matching over 10 bases. The CDR3 length is 18 residues. Per germline, CDR1 LNHDA and CDR2 SQIVND (reference sequence). V lost 0 bases and J lost 1; bases outside the gene matches: 8. CDR3 sequence reads: CASSIEASGSPIQETQYF. In DNA, the CDR3 is TGTGCCAGTAGTATAGAGGCTAGCGGGAGCCCAATCCAAGAGACCCAGTACTTC.

The chain combines TRBV15 with TRBJ2-1; no reliable D call. This CDR3 comprises 16 residues. Trimming took off 1 base at V and 3 bases at J, with 13 bases between the two ends. Germline loops: CDR1 LNHNV, CDR2 YYDKDF (reference sequence). Here the CDR3 reads CATSRGEVLVYNEQFF. The CDR3 DNA reads TGTGCCACCAGCAGAGGTGAGGTCCTAGTCTACAATGAGCAGTTCTTC.

This clone showed up just a few times. The V call is TRBV7-2, the J call TRBJ2-1; 8 bases align to TRBD2. Germline V gene lookup returns CDR1 SGHTA and CDR2 FQGNSA. J gave up 5 bases and V 2 bases, and 2 bases lay outside the gene matches. This CDR3 has 14 amino acids. The CDR3 is CASSLTSGDNEQFF. The CDR3, as DNA: TGTGCCAGCAGCTTAACTAGCGGAGACAATGAGCAGTTCTTC. The variable domain in full, completed from reference TRBV7-2 and TRBJ2-1, reads GAGVSQSPSNKVTEKGKDVELRCDPISGHTALYWYRQSLGQGLEFLIYFQGNSAPDKSGLPSDRFSAERTGGSVSTLTIQRTQQEDSAVYLCASSLTSGDNEQFFGPGTRLTVL.

The rearrangement joins TRBV28 to TRBJ2-5; the match to TRBD2 covers 8 bases. The CDR3 has 15 residues. The germline V gene encodes CDR1 MDHEN and CDR2 SYDVKM. Trimming at V came to 1 base and at J to 2 bases, leaving 3 bases not matched to a gene. CDR3 DNA sequence: TGTGCCAGCAGTTTATATCTAGCGGGTCAAGAGACCCAGTACTTC. It yields the protein CASSLYLAGQETQYF.

In its sample, this clone was seen a few times. The J gene is TRBJ1-6, the V gene TRBV10-1; no definite D call. Germline CDR1 WNHNN, CDR2 SYGVQD (reference sequence). The CDR3 length is 14 residues. The V end was cut by 2 bases, the J end by 9 bases, with 11 bases between. CDR3 sequence reads: CASSEAQDGSPLHF. CDR3 nucleotide sequence: TGCGCCAGCAGTGAGGCCCAGGATGGTTCACCCCTCCACTTT.

This chain links TRBV14 with TRBJ2-1, with 9 bases matching TRBD2. Trimming cost V 0 bases and J 3 bases; bases outside gene matches: 12. The CDR3 length is 19 residues. Germline assignment: CDR1 SGHDN and CDR2 FVKESK. The CDR3 DNA follows: TGTGCCAGCAGCCAAGATGGTACTAGCGGGTCCAACCTCTACAATGAGCAGTTCTTC. Translation: CASSQDGTSGSNLYNEQFF. Drawing the rest from reference TRBV14 and TRBJ2-1, the complete variable domain is EAGVTQFPSHSVIEKGQTVTLRCDPISGHDNLYWYRRVMGKEIKFLLHFVKESKQDESGMPNNRFLAERTGGTYSTLKVQPAELEDSGVYFCASSQDGTSGSNLYNEQFFGPGTRLTVL.

The chain joins TRBV4-2 to TRBJ2-2; 7 positions match TRBD2. Germline values: CDR1 LGHNA, CDR2 YNFKEQ. V dropped 0 bases and J dropped 6; count of bases not matched to a gene: 16. The CDR3 covers 19 residues. DNA of the CDR3: TGTGCCAGCAGCCAAGATCTGTTTTCGGCGGGAGTAGCGGCCGGGGAGCTGTTTTTT. This encodes CASSQDLFSAGVAAGELFF.

The V call is TRBV5-1, the J call TRBJ1-6; D uncertain. V was cut by 4 bases and J by 10 bases, with 12 bases left in between. The CDR3 is 13 residues long. CDR1 is SGHRS and CDR2 is YFSETQ in the germline V gene. CDR3 nucleotide sequence: TGCGCCAGCAGCGTACTACGAGGCTCACCCCTCCACTTT. Translation: CASSVLRGSPLHF.

V is TRBV15 and J is TRBJ1-5, with a weak D call TRBD1 (5 bases). V lost 3 bases to trimming and J lost 5 bases, with 17 bases between them. Looked up from germline, CDR1 is LNHNV and CDR2 is YYDKDF (reference sequence). This CDR3 spans 16 amino acids. CDR3 region: CATSSYRNPRDQPQHF. The CDR3 nucleotides read TGTGCCACCAGCAGTTACAGGAACCCTCGCGATCAGCCCCAGCATTTT. The full variable domain, in which reference TRBV15 and TRBJ1-5 provide the parts outside the CDR3, is DAMVIQNPRYQVTQFGKPVTLSCSQTLNHNVMYWYQQKSSQAPKLLFHYYDKDFNNEADTPDNFQSRRPNTSFCFLDIRSPGLGDTAMYLCATSSYRNPRDQPQHFGDGTRLSIL.

The chain recombines TRBV28 with TRBJ2-7, with 9 bases identical to TRBD2. The CDR3 totals 15 residues. Germline CDR1 MDHEN, CDR2 SYDVKM. Here the CDR3 reads CAGGAASGARDEQYF. CDR3 coding DNA: TGTGCGGGTGGGGCGGCTAGCGGGGCCCGGGACGAGCAGTACTTC.

V usage is TRBV28 and J usage is TRBJ2-5; the D gene is possibly TRBD2 (5 bases). Germline-derived CDR1 and CDR2 are MDHEN and SYDVKM. Between the trimmed V and J ends, which lost 5 bases and 8 bases, there was a span of 12 bases. The CDR3 has 12 amino acids. CDR3 protein: CASSRVGSTQYF. In DNA form, the CDR3 reads TGTGCCAGCAGTCGAGTGGGGAGTACCCAGTACTTC.

The rearrangement joins TRBV3-1 (or the pseudogene TRBV3-2) to TRBJ1-5; D is uncertain. Deletions cut 4 bases from V and 3 bases from J, with 13 bases between. The CDR3 covers 15 residues. Germline values: CDR1 LGHDT, CDR2 YNNKEL (reference sequence). The DNA of the CDR3 is TGTGCCAGCAGCCGGGCAGGCCAGGCCAATCAGCCCCAGCATTTT. It specifies CASSRAGQANQPQHF.

This clone was seen only once. V and J are TRBV5-6 and TRBJ2-6; maybe TRBD1 (5 bases). Germline CDR1 reads SGHDT; CDR2 reads YYEEEE. V lost 5 bases to trimming and J lost 4 bases, with 13 bases between them. This CDR3 region has 15 residues. CDR3 amino acids: CASSFVTAGANVLTF. As DNA, the CDR3 is TGTGCCAGCAGTTTCGTGACAGCCGGGGCCAACGTCCTGACTTTC.